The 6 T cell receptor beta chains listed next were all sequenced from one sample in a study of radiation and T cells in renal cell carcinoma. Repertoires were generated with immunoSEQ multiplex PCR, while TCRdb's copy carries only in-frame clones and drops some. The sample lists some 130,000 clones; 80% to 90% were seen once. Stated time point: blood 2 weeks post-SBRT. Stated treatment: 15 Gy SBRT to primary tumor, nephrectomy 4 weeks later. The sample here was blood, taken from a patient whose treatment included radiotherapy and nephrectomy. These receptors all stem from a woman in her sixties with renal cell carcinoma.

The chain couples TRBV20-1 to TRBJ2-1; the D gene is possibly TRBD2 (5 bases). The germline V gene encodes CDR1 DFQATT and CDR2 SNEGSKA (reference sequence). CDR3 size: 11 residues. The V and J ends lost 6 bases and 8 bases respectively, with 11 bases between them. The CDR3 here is CSAERVDEQFF. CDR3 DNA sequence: TGCAGTGCAGAGAGGGTCGATGAGCAGTTCTTC.

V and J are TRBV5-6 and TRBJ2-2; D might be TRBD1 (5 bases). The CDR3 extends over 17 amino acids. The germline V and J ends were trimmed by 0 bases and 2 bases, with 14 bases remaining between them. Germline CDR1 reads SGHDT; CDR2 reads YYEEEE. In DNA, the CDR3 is TGTGCCAGCAGCTTGGCAGGGTTCAGGTCTAACACCGGGGAGCTGTTTTTT. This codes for CASSLAGFRSNTGELFF.

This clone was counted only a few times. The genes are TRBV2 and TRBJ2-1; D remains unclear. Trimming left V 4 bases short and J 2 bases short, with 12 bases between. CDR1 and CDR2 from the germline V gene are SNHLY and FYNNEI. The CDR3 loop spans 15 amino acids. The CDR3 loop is CASSVVRGTYNEQFF. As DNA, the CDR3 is TGTGCCAGCAGTGTCGTCAGAGGAACCTACAATGAGCAGTTCTTC.

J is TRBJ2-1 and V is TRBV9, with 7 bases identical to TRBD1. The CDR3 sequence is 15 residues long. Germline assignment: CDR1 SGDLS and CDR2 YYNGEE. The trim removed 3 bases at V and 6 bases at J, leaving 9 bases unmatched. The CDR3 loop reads CASSAAQGNGNEQFF. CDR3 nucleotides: TGTGCCAGCAGCGCGGCACAGGGGAATGGCAATGAGCAGTTCTTC.

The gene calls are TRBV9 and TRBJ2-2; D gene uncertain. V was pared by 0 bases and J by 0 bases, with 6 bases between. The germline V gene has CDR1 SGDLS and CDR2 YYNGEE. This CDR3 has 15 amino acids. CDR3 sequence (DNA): TGTGCCAGCAGCGTAGCGGGTTCGAACACCGGGGAGCTGTTTTTT. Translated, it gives CASSVAGSNTGELFF.

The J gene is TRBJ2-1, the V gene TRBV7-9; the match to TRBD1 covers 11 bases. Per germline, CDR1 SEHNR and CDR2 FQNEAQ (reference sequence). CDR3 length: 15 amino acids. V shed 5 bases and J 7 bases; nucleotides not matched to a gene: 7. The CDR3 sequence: CASSPWTGGWNEQFF. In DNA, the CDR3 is TGTGCCAGCAGCCCGTGGACAGGGGGCTGGAATGAGCAGTTCTTC.